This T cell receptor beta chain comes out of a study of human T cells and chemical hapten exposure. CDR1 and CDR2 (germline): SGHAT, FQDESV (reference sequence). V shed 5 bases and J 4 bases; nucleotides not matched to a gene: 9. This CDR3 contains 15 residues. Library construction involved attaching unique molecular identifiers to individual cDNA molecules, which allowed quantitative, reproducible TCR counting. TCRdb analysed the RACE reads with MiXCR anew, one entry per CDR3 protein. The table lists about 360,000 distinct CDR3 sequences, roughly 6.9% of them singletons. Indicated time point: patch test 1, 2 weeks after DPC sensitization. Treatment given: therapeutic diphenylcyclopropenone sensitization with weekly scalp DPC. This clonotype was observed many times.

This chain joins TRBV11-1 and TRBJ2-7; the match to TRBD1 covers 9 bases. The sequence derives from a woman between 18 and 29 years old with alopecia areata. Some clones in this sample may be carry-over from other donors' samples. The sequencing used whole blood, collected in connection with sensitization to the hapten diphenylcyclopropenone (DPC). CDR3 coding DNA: TGTGCCAGCAGCCACGAGGGACAGGGTCGATACGAGCAGTACTTC. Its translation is CASSHEGQGRYEQYF.